This TCR beta chain was captured in a study of blood T cell repertoires in COVID-19. Sequencing used immunoSEQ multiplex PCR; TCRdb keeps in-frame clones, though not all of them. The sample has some 58,000 clones, approximately 75% seen once. V lost 2 bases to trimming and J lost 5 bases; unmatched junction nucleotides: 19. The V gene's germline CDR1 is MNHEY and CDR2 SMNVEV (reference sequence). The CDR3 length is 19 residues. Input material: peripheral blood. The chain joins TRBV27 to TRBJ2-7; 9 bases are shared with TRBD1. This receptor was obtained from a man aged 55 to 70 with COVID-19, enrolled during active disease. CDR3 in amino acids: CASSLTRTSDRGRANEQYF. The CDR3, as DNA: TGTGCCAGCAGTTTAACTCGAACCTCGGACAGGGGACGAGCAAACGAGCAGTACTTC.